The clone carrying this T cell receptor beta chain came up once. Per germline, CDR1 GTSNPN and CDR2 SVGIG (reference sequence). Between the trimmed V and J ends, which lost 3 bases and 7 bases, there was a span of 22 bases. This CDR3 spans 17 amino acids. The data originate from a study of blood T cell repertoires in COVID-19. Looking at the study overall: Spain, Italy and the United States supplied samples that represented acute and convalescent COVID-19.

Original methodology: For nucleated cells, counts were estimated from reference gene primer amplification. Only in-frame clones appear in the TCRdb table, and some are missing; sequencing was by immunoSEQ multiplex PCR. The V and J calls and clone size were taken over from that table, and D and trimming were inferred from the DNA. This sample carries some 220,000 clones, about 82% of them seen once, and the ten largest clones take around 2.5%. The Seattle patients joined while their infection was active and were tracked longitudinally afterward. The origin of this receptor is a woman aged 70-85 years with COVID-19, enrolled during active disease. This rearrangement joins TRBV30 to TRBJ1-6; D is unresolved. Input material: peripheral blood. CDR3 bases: TGTGCCTGGAGGCCCGCAAGGACTCCCTTGGGAAATTCACCCCTCCACTTT. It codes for CAWRPARTPLGNSPLHF.